One sample yielded the 16 T cell receptor beta chains listed below, sequenced in a study of OX40 agonist ivuxolimab in advanced cancers. Clones were sequenced by immunoSEQ multiplex PCR, and TCRdb holds only the in-frame ones, with some missing. The sample has over 75,000 clones, roughly nine tenths seen once. The sample consisted of CD4+ or CD8+ T cells sorted from blood, taken in a trial of the OX40 agonist ivuxolimab. Receptors originate from an adult with an advanced solid tumor such as melanoma, head and neck, liver or kidney cancer.

The J gene is TRBJ2-7, the V gene TRBV6-1; 8 bases fit TRBD1. Germline V gene sequence: CDR1 MNHNS, CDR2 SASEGT. The CDR3 covers 16 residues. Trimming cost V 3 bases and J 4 bases; bases outside gene matches: 11. CDR3 nucleotides: TGTGCCAGCAGTGATTTAAGTAGACAGGGGACTTACGAGCAGTACTTC. It is translated as CASSDLSRQGTYEQYF.

The J gene is TRBJ1-1, the V gene TRBV7-9; unclear D gene. The CDR3 length is 15 residues. The germline V and J ends were trimmed by 3 bases and 1 base, with 12 bases remaining between them. The germline gives CDR1 SEHNR, CDR2 FQNEAQ (reference sequence). DNA of the CDR3: TGTGCCAGCAGCTTGGCGTTAGCCGCGAACACTGAAGCTTTCTTT. Amino acids: CASSLALAANTEAFF.

V and J are TRBV19 and TRBJ2-1; D assignment may be TRBD1 or TRBD2 (6 bases each). CDR3 length: 15 amino acids. V was trimmed by 4 bases and J by 6 bases, leaving 16 bases between them. Germline V CDR1 and CDR2: LNHDA, SQIVND (reference sequence). DNA for the CDR3: TGTGCCAGTAGTAAAGGGGGAGGAATAGGCAATGAGCAGTTCTTC. This gives the protein CASSKGGGIGNEQFF.

The gene calls are TRBV30 and TRBJ1-3, with 11 bases fitting TRBD1. The CDR3 has 15 amino acids. Per germline, CDR1 GTSNPN and CDR2 SVGIG (reference sequence). The junction had 10 bases not matched to a gene; V was cut back by 4 bases and J by 8 bases. CDR3 loop: CAWIYYRDRGDTIYF. The DNA of the CDR3 is TGTGCCTGGATCTATTACCGGGACAGGGGGGACACCATATATTTT.

This rearrangement joins TRBV2 to TRBJ2-1; perhaps TRBD2 as D (5 bases). The germline V and J ends were trimmed by 1 base and 9 bases, with 22 bases remaining between them. The germline V gene encodes CDR1 SNHLY and CDR2 FYNNEI. The CDR3 sequence is 17 residues long. The CDR3 sequence is CASSEVTAGPKRSEQFF. The CDR3 DNA reads as TGTGCCAGCAGTGAAGTCACCGCCGGGCCAAAGCGGTCTGAGCAGTTCTTC.

This chain connects TRBV2 to TRBJ2-5; TRBD2 matches at 11 bases. The tail of the sequence fits TRBJ2-7 better, so the J call may be wrong. Germline CDR1 reads SNHLY; CDR2 reads FYNNEI. This CDR3 is built from 19 residues. In DNA form, the CDR3 reads TGTGCCAGCAGGGAATGGACTAGCGGGTCGGAGGGGAGCTCCTACGAGCAGTACTTC. Protein product: CASREWTSGSEGSSYEQYF.

The chain has TRBV19 and TRBJ2-7; 9 bases agree with TRBD1. V lost 6 bases and J lost 5; bases outside the gene matches: 5. The CDR3 runs to 13 residues. CDR1 is LNHDA, CDR2 SQIVND, per germline (reference sequence). CDR3 residues: CASRGQGSNEQYF. CDR3 DNA sequence: TGTGCCAGTAGGGGACAGGGTTCCAACGAGCAGTACTTC.

J is TRBJ1-4 and V is TRBV5-1; D may be TRBD1 (6 bases). V lost 5 bases and J lost 2, with 10 bases in between. CDR3 size: 14 residues. CDR1 and CDR2 (germline): SGHRS, YFSETQ. The DNA of the CDR3 is TGCGCCAGCAGTACAGGGTCCACTAATGAAAAACTGTTTTTT. As protein: CASSTGSTNEKLFF.

This chain joins TRBV6-6 and TRBJ1-1, with 11 bases that match TRBD1. The CDR3 is 16 residues long. Per germline, CDR1 MNHNY and CDR2 SVGAGI (reference sequence). V lost 6 bases, J lost 6 bases, and 12 bases stayed unmatched. The CDR3 here is CASSPGTGGIGAEAFF. The CDR3 DNA reads TGTGCCAGCAGCCCCGGGACAGGGGGTATAGGGGCTGAAGCTTTCTTT.

This chain connects TRBV23-1 to TRBJ2-3, with TRBD2 matching over 9 bases. TRBV23-1 is designated an ORF whose function remains uncertain. Unmatched junction bases numbered 14, after V lost 8 bases and J lost 2 bases. There are 17 residues in the CDR3. The CDR3 loop reads CASPLTRAGGITDTQYF. The CDR3 region has the DNA TGCGCCAGCCCCTTGACGCGCGCGGGAGGGATCACAGATACGCAGTATTTT.

The V gene is TRBV19, the J gene TRBJ2-5, with D possibly matching TRBD2 (7 bases). Germline lookup yields CDR1 LNHDA and CDR2 SQIVND (reference sequence). CDR3 length equals 14 residues. Trimming pared 5 bases from V and 4 bases from J, leaving 14 bases between. CDR3: CASSGRGAGETQYF. The CDR3 DNA follows: TGTGCCAGTAGTGGCCGGGGGGCAGGAGAGACCCAGTACTTC.

V and J are TRBV28 and TRBJ2-6; either TRBD1 or TRBD2 may fit D (5 bases each). Trimming removed 2 bases from V and 2 bases from J, with 10 bases in between. Germline V gene sequence: CDR1 MDHEN, CDR2 SYDVKM. There are 16 residues in the CDR3. The CDR3 bases are TGTGCCAGCAGTTTAGGGGGAACTGCTGGGGCCAACGTCCTGACTTTC. Encoded protein: CASSLGGTAGANVLTF.

The CDR3 DNA reads as TGTGCCAGCAGCCGTCGGTCCGGGACAGGGAACAATGAGCAGTTCTTC. Protein product: CASSRRSGTGNNEQFF. The genes are TRBV7-2 and TRBJ2-1, with TRBD1 identical over 9 bases. This CDR3 has 16 amino acids. The germline CDR1 and CDR2 sequences are SGHTA and FQGNSA. Trimming cost V 5 bases and J 5 bases; bases outside gene matches: 10.

A word on this clone: A read error may produce the germline difference seen at one junction end. CDR3 DNA sequence: TGCGCCAGCAGCCAATCCGGGACAGGGGTGCCATTGCACTTC. Its translation: CASSQSGTGVPLHF. This chain uses TRBV4-3 with TRBJ2-5; TRBD1 aligns across 10 bases. There are 14 residues in the CDR3. Germline V CDR1 and CDR2: LGHNA, YSLEER.

The rearrangement uses TRBV6-5 and TRBJ1-1, with D possibly being TRBD1 (5 bases). The CDR3 extends over 14 amino acids. Trimming cost V 7 bases and J 4 bases, with 16 bases left between them. Per germline, CDR1 MNHEY and CDR2 SVGAGI. CDR3 loop: CASTRGGLVTEAFF. In nucleotides, the CDR3 is TGTGCCAGCACTAGGGGCGGTTTGGTCACTGAAGCTTTCTTT.

As for this clone: Germline and junction disagree at one end, which may indicate a read error. This chain uses TRBV30 with TRBJ1-1, with TRBD1 as a possible D gene (5 bases). CDR3 size: 10 residues. Germline V gene sequence: CDR1 GTSNPN, CDR2 SVGIG (reference sequence). The DNA of the CDR3 is TGTGCCTGGAGTGTGGAGGGGATGGCCTTT. It codes for CAWSVEGMAF.